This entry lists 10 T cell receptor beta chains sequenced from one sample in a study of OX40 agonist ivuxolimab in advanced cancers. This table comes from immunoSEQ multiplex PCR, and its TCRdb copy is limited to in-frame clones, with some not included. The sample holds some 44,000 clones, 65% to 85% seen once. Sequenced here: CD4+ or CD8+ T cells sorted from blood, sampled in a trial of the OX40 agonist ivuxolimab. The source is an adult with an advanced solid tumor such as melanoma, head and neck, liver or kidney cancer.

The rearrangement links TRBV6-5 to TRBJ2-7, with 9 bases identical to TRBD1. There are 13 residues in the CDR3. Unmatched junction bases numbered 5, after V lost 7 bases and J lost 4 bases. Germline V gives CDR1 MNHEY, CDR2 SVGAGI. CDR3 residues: CASNRQGEYEQYF. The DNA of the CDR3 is TGTGCCAGCAACCGACAGGGGGAATACGAGCAGTACTTC.

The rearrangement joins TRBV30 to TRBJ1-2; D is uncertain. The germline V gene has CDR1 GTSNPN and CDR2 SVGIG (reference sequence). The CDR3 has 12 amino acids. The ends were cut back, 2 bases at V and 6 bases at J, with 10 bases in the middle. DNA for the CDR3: TGTGCCTGGAGTATTATAGGGAATGGCTACACCTTC. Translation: CAWSIIGNGYTF.

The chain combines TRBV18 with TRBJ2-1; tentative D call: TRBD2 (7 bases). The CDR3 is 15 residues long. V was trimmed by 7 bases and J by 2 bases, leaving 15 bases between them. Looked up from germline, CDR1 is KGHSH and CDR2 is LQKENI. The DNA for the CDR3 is TGTGCCAGCTGGGGGGGGGCAGCCACCTACAATGAGCAGTTCTTC. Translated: CASWGGAATYNEQFF.

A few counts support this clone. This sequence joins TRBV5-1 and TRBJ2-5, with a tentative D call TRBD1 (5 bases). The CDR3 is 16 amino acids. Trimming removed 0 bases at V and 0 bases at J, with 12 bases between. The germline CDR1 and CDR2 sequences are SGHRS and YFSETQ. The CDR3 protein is CASSLEGPPYQETQYF. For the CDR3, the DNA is TGCGCCAGCAGCTTGGAGGGGCCCCCCTACCAAGAGACCCAGTACTTC.

The CDR3 DNA sequence: TGTGCCAGCAGTTACTCGGGGGAGAACACTGAAGCTTTCTTT. Translating it yields CASSYSGENTEAFF. The chain carries TRBV6-5 and TRBJ1-1; perhaps TRBD1 as D (5 bases). The CDR3 spans 14 residues. V gave up 0 bases and J gave up 1 base, with 6 bases separating them. Per the germline V gene, CDR1 is MNHEY and CDR2 is SVGAGI.

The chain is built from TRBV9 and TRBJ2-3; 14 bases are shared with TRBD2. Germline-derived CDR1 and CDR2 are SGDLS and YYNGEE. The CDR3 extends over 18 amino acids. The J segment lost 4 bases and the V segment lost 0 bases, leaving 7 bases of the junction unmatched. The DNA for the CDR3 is TGTGCCAGCAGCGTAGGCGGGACTAGCGGGAGAGGCGCAGATACGCAGTATTTT. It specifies CASSVGGTSGRGADTQYF.

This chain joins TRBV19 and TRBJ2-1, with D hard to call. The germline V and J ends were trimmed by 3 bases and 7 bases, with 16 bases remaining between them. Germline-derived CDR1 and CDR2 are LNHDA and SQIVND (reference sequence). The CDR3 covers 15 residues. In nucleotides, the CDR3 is TGTGCCAGTAGTATTGTCGGATTCGGTCGGAATGAGCAGTTCTTC. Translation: CASSIVGFGRNEQFF.

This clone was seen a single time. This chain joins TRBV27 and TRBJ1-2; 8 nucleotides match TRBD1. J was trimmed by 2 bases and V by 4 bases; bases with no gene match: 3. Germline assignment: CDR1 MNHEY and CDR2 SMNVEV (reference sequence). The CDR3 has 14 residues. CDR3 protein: CASSSRQGNYGYTF. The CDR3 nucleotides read TGTGCCAGCAGTTCAAGACAGGGGAACTATGGCTACACCTTC.

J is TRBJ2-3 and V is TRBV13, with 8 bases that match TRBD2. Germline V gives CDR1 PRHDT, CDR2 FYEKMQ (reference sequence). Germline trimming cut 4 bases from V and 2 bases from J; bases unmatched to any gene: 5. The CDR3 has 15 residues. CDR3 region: CASSSLAAPTDTQYF. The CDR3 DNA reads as TGTGCCAGCAGCTCACTAGCGGCCCCCACAGATACGCAGTATTTT.

DNA of the CDR3: TGTGCCAGCAGCAGATACTACGAGCAGTACTTC. This sequence encodes CASSRYYEQYF. This chain uses TRBV6-5 with TRBJ2-7; D remains unclear. The V gene lost 6 bases and the J gene lost 3 bases, with 6 bases spanning the gap. The length of the CDR3 is 11 residues. Germline loops: CDR1 MNHEY, CDR2 SVGAGI.